This note documents a single TCR beta chain sequence. Antigen unknown. Flow cytometry had shown expanded CD8+CD57+ cells in the patients chosen for sequencing. Blood sampling was performed on the patients, and none of them had received therapy by then. The CDR3 is 13 residues long. V lost 3 bases and J lost 3; bases outside the gene matches: 3. Germline V gene data show CDR1 as DFQATT and CDR2 as SNEGSKA (reference sequence). This sample is part of a study of CD8+CD57+ T cells in acquired aplastic anemia. Genomic DNA, serving as template, underwent TCR beta VDJ and CDR3 profiling. MiXCR, run by TCRdb on the reads, gives a single entry per CDR3 protein. The table lists 150,000 to 200,000 distinct CDR3 sequences, more than 45% of them singletons, with 1.1% in the top ten. Overall study findings and caveats: Between patients and controls, around 31 CD8+ CDR3 sequences were found in common.

The sequence came from a human donor with aplastic anemia. Sequenced input: sorted CD4+, CD8+, or CD8+CD57+ T cells (not recorded which) from PBMCs. The chain couples TRBV20-1 to TRBJ1-1; 8 bases map to TRBD1. CDR3 amino acids: CSASTGGHTEAFF. CDR3 nucleotides: TGCAGTGCTAGTACAGGGGGGCACACTGAAGCTTTCTTT.